Listed here are 32 T cell receptor beta chains from one sample, sequenced in a study of control samples from healthy donors and cancer patients. The protocol was immunoSEQ multiplex PCR, while the TCRdb copy is restricted to in-frame clones and leaves out a portion. The sample yields 90,000 to 150,000 clones, about 91% seen once. The sequenced sample consisted of blood. The receptors originated from a man aged 40-50 years in good health.

V and J are TRBV5-1 and TRBJ2-2, with D hard to call. This CDR3 contains 11 residues. The germline CDR1 and CDR2 sequences are SGHRS and YFSETQ. V lost 2 bases, J lost 7 bases, and 3 bases lay in between. CDR3: CASSFGGELFF. The DNA for the CDR3 is TGCGCCAGCAGCTTCGGCGGGGAGCTGTTTTTT.

This rearrangement joins TRBV28 to TRBJ1-2, with D perhaps matching TRBD1 (6 bases). CDR3 size: 12 residues. The V end lost 4 bases, the J end lost 10 bases, and 13 bases lay between the germline ends. CDR1 and CDR2 (germline): MDHEN, SYDVKM. DNA of the CDR3: TGTGCCAGCAGTTCAAACTACAGGGCCTACACCTTC. It yields the protein CASSSNYRAYTF.

The J gene is TRBJ2-5, the V gene TRBV7-9; TRBD2 agrees at 8 bases. Germline values: CDR1 SEHNR, CDR2 FQNEAQ (reference sequence). V trimming: 1 base; J trimming: 5 bases; junction bases outside the gene matches: 6. The CDR3 spans 15 residues. CDR3 DNA sequence: TGTGCCAGCAGCTTAGTTGGCGGGGGGCCCGAGACCCAGTACTTC. This codes for CASSLVGGGPETQYF.

This chain joins TRBV7-3 and TRBJ2-3, with a possible D match to TRBD2 (5 bases). The CDR3 runs 14 residues. V was cut by 5 bases and J by 2 bases, with 11 bases left in between. Per the germline V gene, CDR1 is SGHTA and CDR2 is FQGTGA. The CDR3 reads CASSPGEPTDTQYF. The CDR3 DNA is TGTGCCAGCAGCCCCGGGGAACCCACAGATACGCAGTATTTT.

This sequence joins TRBV30 and TRBJ1-6; D not resolved. This CDR3 is built from 13 residues. Between the trimmed V and J ends, which lost 8 bases and 4 bases, there was a span of 12 bases. The germline V gene encodes CDR1 GTSNPN and CDR2 SVGIG (reference sequence). The CDR3 region is CARTTGYNSPLHF. For the CDR3, the DNA is TGTGCCAGGACGACGGGTTATAATTCACCCCTCCACTTT. The whole variable domain, remainder taken from reference TRBV30 and TRBJ1-6, is SQTIHQWPATLVQPVGSPLSLECTVEGTSNPNLYWYRQAAGRGLQLLFYSVGIGQISSEVPQNLSASRPQDRQFILSSKKLLLSDSGFYLCARTTGYNSPLHFGNGTRLTVT.

The rearrangement links TRBV2 to TRBJ1-4, with 10 positions matching TRBD1. From germline, CDR1 is SNHLY and CDR2 FYNNEI. CDR3 length: 15 residues. The V segment lost 6 bases and the J segment 3 bases; nucleotides outside the gene matches: 4. CDR3 in amino acids: CASSDRGLANEKLFF. In DNA form, the CDR3 reads TGTGCCAGCAGCGACAGGGGGCTGGCTAATGAAAAACTGTTTTTT.

The rearrangement links TRBV5-1 to TRBJ1-1, with TRBD1 identical over 7 bases. This CDR3 is built from 15 residues. From germline, CDR1 is SGHRS and CDR2 YFSETQ. V lost 4 bases, J lost 0 bases, and 6 bases stayed unmatched. CDR3 protein: CASSETTGMNTEAFF. The CDR3 coding sequence is TGCGCCAGCAGCGAAACGACAGGGATGAACACTGAAGCTTTCTTT.

This clone was seen just once. V is TRBV19 and J is TRBJ2-1, with D perhaps matching TRBD1 or TRBD2 (5 bases each). The CDR3 extends over 14 amino acids. Germline V gene sequence: CDR1 LNHDA, CDR2 SQIVND (reference sequence). The V gene lost 10 bases and the J gene lost 7 bases, with 20 bases spanning the gap. As DNA, the CDR3 is TGTGCCACCTCCCGGGACCCCCTTTTGAATGAGCAGTTCTTC. Its protein product is CATSRDPLLNEQFF.

This clone was recorded once. The J gene is TRBJ2-2, the V gene TRBV3-1 (or the pseudogene TRBV3-2); D gene ambiguous. Germline loops: CDR1 LGHDT, CDR2 YNNKEL (reference sequence). Deletions cut 4 bases from V and 4 bases from J, with 13 bases between. The CDR3 consists of 15 residues. The CDR3 DNA reads TGTGCCAGCAGCCGCGTGGGCGCGGTCACCGGGGAGCTGTTTTTT. The encoded protein is CASSRVGAVTGELFF.

The chain links TRBV3-1 (or the pseudogene TRBV3-2) to TRBJ1-6; weak D call: TRBD1 (5 bases). CDR3 length: 15 residues. V lost 2 bases to trimming and J lost 10 bases, with 15 bases between them. The germline CDR1 and CDR2 sequences are LGHDT and YNNKEL (reference sequence). In DNA, the CDR3 is TGTGCCAGCAGCCAAAGCGGCAGTGGGGGATCACCCCTCCACTTT. It is translated as CASSQSGSGGSPLHF.

This chain connects TRBV27 to TRBJ1-2, with 8 bases fitting TRBD1. The CDR3 is made up of 15 amino acids. Germline trimming cut 4 bases from V and 2 bases from J; bases unmatched to any gene: 6. Per germline, CDR1 MNHEY and CDR2 SMNVEV (reference sequence). CDR3 protein: CASSSRTGKNYGYTF. DNA of the CDR3: TGTGCCAGCAGTTCACGGACAGGGAAAAACTATGGCTACACCTTC.

The chain has TRBV10-3 and TRBJ1-4; D remains unclear. The germline V and J ends were trimmed by 4 bases and 5 bases, with 8 bases remaining between them. This CDR3 has 13 amino acids. CDR1 is ENHRY, CDR2 SYGVKD, per germline. The CDR3 spells CAISGLPNEKLFF. CDR3 sequence (DNA): TGTGCCATCAGTGGACTCCCGAATGAAAAACTGTTTTTT.

V gene TRBV13 combines with J gene TRBJ1-2; D is unresolved. V lost 5 bases, J lost 4 bases, and 11 bases lay in between. Germline V gene lookup returns CDR1 PRHDT and CDR2 FYEKMQ (reference sequence). This CDR3 has 13 residues. DNA of the CDR3: TGTGCCAGCAGCATCCCAGGTTTCTATGGCTACACCTTC. It yields the protein CASSIPGFYGYTF. Combining the CDR3 with reference TRBV13 and TRBJ1-2 gives the whole variable domain AAGVIQSPRHLIKEKRETATLKCYPIPRHDTVYWYQQGPGQDPQFLISFYEKMQSDKGSIPDRFSAQQFSDYHSELNMSSLELGDSALYFCASSIPGFYGYTFGSGTRLTVV.

The chain is built from TRBV5-1 and TRBJ1-6; D gene ambiguous. Germline assignment: CDR1 SGHRS and CDR2 YFSETQ. Trimming pared 0 bases from V and 0 bases from J, leaving 4 bases between. This CDR3 spans 15 amino acids. The DNA for the CDR3 is TGCGCCAGCAGCTTGGCTGGCTCCTATAATTCACCCCTCCACTTT. It translates to CASSLAGSYNSPLHF.

V usage is TRBV4-1 and J usage is TRBJ2-7; D call uncertain. Germline CDR1 MGHRA, CDR2 YSYEKL. The V end was cut by 3 bases, the J end by 6 bases, with 12 bases between. The CDR3 runs 13 residues. CDR3 in amino acids: CASSHPNGLEQYF. The DNA of the CDR3 is TGCGCCAGCAGCCACCCCAATGGGCTCGAGCAGTACTTC.

The chain joins TRBV30 to TRBJ2-7; 7 bases are shared with TRBD1. The CDR3 length is 13 residues. Germline CDR1 reads GTSNPN; CDR2 reads SVGIG (reference sequence). V dropped 5 bases and J dropped 5; count of bases not matched to a gene: 9. CDR3 amino acids: CAWGLTGVDEQYF. The DNA of the CDR3 is TGTGCCTGGGGGTTAACAGGGGTGGACGAGCAGTACTTC.

The chain couples TRBV6-1 to TRBJ1-3; maybe TRBD1 (6 bases). CDR1 and CDR2 from the germline V gene are MNHNS and SASEGT. The CDR3 covers 16 residues. V dropped 0 bases and J dropped 1 base, with 10 bases sitting between them. The CDR3 loop reads CASSEAEGGSGNTIYF. CDR3 bases: TGTGCCAGCAGTGAAGCTGAGGGGGGTTCTGGAAACACCATATATTTT.

The chain links TRBV28 to TRBJ1-2; D not resolved. Germline CDR1 MDHEN, CDR2 SYDVKM. The CDR3 runs to 13 residues. Trimming pared 8 bases from V and 0 bases from J, leaving 10 bases between. CDR3 amino acids: CASSTTSNYGYTF. The CDR3 DNA is TGTGCCAGCTCGACGACATCTAACTATGGCTACACCTTC.

The V gene is TRBV12-3 or TRBV12-4, the J gene TRBJ2-7, with unresolved D. This CDR3 spans 12 amino acids. The ends were cut back, 4 bases at V and 6 bases at J, with 10 bases in the middle. The CDR3 DNA sequence: TGTGCCAGCAGTTCCCAGACCGGCGAGCAGTACTTC. It translates to CASSSQTGEQYF.

In this sample, this clone turned up once. This sequence joins TRBV5-4 and TRBJ2-2; perhaps D is TRBD1 or TRBD2 (5 bases each). The CDR3 sequence is 16 residues long. Germline CDR1 reads SGHNT; CDR2 reads YYREEE (reference sequence). V was shortened by 4 bases and J by 5 bases, with 18 bases between the two germline ends. The CDR3 reads CASSPGPPKRTGELFF. In nucleotides, the CDR3 is TGTGCCAGCAGCCCGGGACCCCCAAAGCGAACCGGGGAGCTGTTTTTT.

This clone was recorded only once. This chain connects TRBV27 to TRBJ1-2; a possible D gene is TRBD1 (5 bases). CDR1 is MNHEY and CDR2 is SMNVEV in the germline V gene (reference sequence). Trimming stripped 4 bases from V and 4 bases from J, with 16 bases between. The CDR3 covers 15 residues. CDR3 sequence reads: CASSYYQGFGYGYTF. The CDR3 DNA reads as TGTGCCAGCAGTTACTACCAGGGTTTCGGCTATGGCTACACCTTC.

In its sample, this clone was seen a few times. The V call is TRBV7-8, the J call TRBJ1-2; 7 bases are a match to TRBD1. V was pared by 5 bases and J by 6 bases, with 18 bases of the junction left unmatched. The CDR3 contains 17 residues. Germline V gives CDR1 SGHVS, CDR2 FQNEAQ. CDR3: CASSPTGEKSGKDGYTF. CDR3 in DNA: TGTGCCAGCAGCCCAACAGGGGAAAAGAGTGGAAAGGATGGCTACACCTTC.

This clone was observed a few times. This chain links TRBV9 with TRBJ1-2, with 7 positions matching TRBD1. Per the germline V gene, CDR1 is SGDLS and CDR2 is YYNGEE. Trimming removed 3 bases from V and 3 bases from J; junction bases left unmatched: 2. CDR3 size: 13 residues. CDR3: CASSDGTDYGYTF. In DNA, the CDR3 is TGTGCCAGCAGCGACGGGACAGACTATGGCTACACCTTC.

The rearrangement uses TRBV2 and TRBJ1-4; D not certain. Germline V gene lookup returns CDR1 SNHLY and CDR2 FYNNEI. This CDR3 has 13 residues. V lost 6 bases, J lost 8 bases, and 13 bases lay in between. The CDR3 coding sequence is TGTGCCAGCAGAGGTCAGGCAACCGAAAAACTGTTTTTT. It translates to CASRGQATEKLFF.

Note on this clone: The same CDR3 also results from other DNA sequences found in this sample. The chain combines TRBV3-1 (or the pseudogene TRBV3-2) with TRBJ1-5, with TRBD1 as a possible D gene (5 bases). V was trimmed by 0 bases and J by 6 bases, leaving 6 bases between them. The CDR3 has 13 residues. From germline, CDR1 is LGHDT and CDR2 YNNKEL (reference sequence). CDR3 nucleotide sequence: TGTGCCAGCAGCCAAGACAGGGCTCAGCCCCAGCATTTT. Protein sequence: CASSQDRAQPQHF.

V and J are TRBV3-1 (or the pseudogene TRBV3-2) and TRBJ1-5; no clear D gene. There are 14 residues in the CDR3. CDR1 and CDR2 (germline): LGHDT, YNNKEL (reference sequence). V was clipped by 2 bases and J by 0 bases, with 5 bases between them. The CDR3 region has the DNA TGTGCCAGCAGCCAACAGGCTAGCAATCAGCCCCAGCATTTT. Amino acids: CASSQQASNQPQHF.

The rearrangement joins TRBV7-2 to TRBJ1-1; a weak D match, TRBD1 (5 bases). CDR1 SGHTA and CDR2 FQGNSA come from the germline V gene. The CDR3 is 14 residues long. V dropped 4 bases and J dropped 6 bases, with 15 bases sitting between them. CDR3 in amino acids: CASSSRVYGAEAFF. The CDR3 region has the DNA TGTGCCAGCAGCTCCAGGGTCTACGGGGCTGAAGCTTTCTTT.

The chain couples TRBV7-8 to TRBJ1-2; TRBD1 might be the D (5 bases). V was cut by 7 bases and J by 3 bases, with 12 bases left in between. The germline CDR1 and CDR2 sequences are SGHVS and FQNEAQ. The length of the CDR3 is 13 residues. The CDR3 is CASTPGGYYGYTF. In nucleotides, the CDR3 is TGTGCCAGCACCCCCGGGGGGTACTATGGCTACACCTTC.

The rearrangement joins TRBV2 to TRBJ2-7; 11 bases line up with TRBD2. Germline CDR1 is SNHLY and CDR2 is FYNNEI. The V and J ends lost 7 bases and 4 bases, in that order; junction bases with no gene match: 6. This CDR3 contains 14 residues. CDR3 in amino acids: CASNLAGGFYEQYF. The CDR3 DNA follows: TGTGCCAGCAACCTAGCGGGGGGCTTTTACGAGCAGTACTTC.

The chain joins TRBV2 to TRBJ1-1; TRBD1 matches 11 bases. The CDR3 has 14 amino acids. The germline V gene encodes CDR1 SNHLY and CDR2 FYNNEI. V lost 6 bases, J lost 3 bases, and 3 bases stayed unmatched. The CDR3 protein is CASRGQGGYTEAFF. CDR3 in DNA: TGTGCCAGCAGGGGACAGGGGGGGTACACTGAAGCTTTCTTT.

CDR3 nucleotides: TGTGCTGCGGGTAGCAGGTTCCCCGGGGAGCTGTTTTTT. Its translation: CAAGSRFPGELFF. V usage is TRBV12-3 or TRBV12-4 and J usage is TRBJ2-2, with a weak D call TRBD2 (5 bases). CDR3 size: 13 residues.

The rearrangement joins TRBV6-5 to TRBJ2-1; 13 positions match TRBD2. Per germline, CDR1 MNHEY and CDR2 SVGAGI. This CDR3 spans 13 amino acids. V lost 0 bases, J lost 14 bases, and 1 base stayed unmatched. CDR3 sequence: CASSYSTSGGKFF. The CDR3 nucleotides read TGTGCCAGCAGTTACTCGACTAGCGGGGGGAAGTTCTTC.